This entry features one T cell receptor beta chain sequence. Individuals aged roughly 18 to 95 years were recruited from approximately 24 US areas. Participants had their cohort set by participant-reported clinical history. Sequencing was performed with immunoSEQ multiplex PCR; in TCRdb, only in-frame clones are kept and a portion is missing. The data hold around 280,000 clones, with around 87% observed a single time. The sample comes from a study of blood T cell repertoires in COVID-19. Whole-study context: Sample material is recorded as cDNA or gDNA derived from T cells, B-cell-depleted T cells, or PBMCs.

This TCR derives from a woman under 30 with acute COVID-19. Sequencing was carried out using PBMCs or T cells enriched from blood (not recorded which).

The CDR3 DNA reads TGTGCCAGCTCACCTTCTTGGGACAGGGGGCGCGGCGAGCAGTACTTC. Translation gives CASSPSWDRGRGEQYF. V gene TRBV18 combines with J gene TRBJ2-7; 12 bases are a match to TRBD1. J was trimmed by 6 bases and V by 3 bases; bases with no gene match: 9. This CDR3 is built from 16 residues. Germline CDR1 and CDR2: KGHSH and LQKENI.